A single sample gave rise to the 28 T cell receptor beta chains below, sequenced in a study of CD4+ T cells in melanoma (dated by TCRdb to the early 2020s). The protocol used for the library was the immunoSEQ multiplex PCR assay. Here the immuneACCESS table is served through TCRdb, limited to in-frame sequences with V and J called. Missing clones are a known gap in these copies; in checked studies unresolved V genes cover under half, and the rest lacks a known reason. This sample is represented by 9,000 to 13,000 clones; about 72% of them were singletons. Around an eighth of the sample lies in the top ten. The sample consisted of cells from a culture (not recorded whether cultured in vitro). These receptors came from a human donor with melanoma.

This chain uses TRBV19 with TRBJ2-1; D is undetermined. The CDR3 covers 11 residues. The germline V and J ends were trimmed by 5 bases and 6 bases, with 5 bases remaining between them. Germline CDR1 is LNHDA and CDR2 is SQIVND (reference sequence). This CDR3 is CASSRGNEQFF. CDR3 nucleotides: TGTGCCAGTAGTCGTGGCAATGAGCAGTTCTTC.

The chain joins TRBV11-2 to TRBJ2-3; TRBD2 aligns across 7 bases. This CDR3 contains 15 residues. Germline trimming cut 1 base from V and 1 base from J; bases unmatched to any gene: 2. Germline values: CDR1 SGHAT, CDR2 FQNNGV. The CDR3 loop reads CASSLGTRRTDTQYF. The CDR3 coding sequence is TGTGCCAGCAGCTTAGGGACTAGACGCACAGATACGCAGTATTTT.

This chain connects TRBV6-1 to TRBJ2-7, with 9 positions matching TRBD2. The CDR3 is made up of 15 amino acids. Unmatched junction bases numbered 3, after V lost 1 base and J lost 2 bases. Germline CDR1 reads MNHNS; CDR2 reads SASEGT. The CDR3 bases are TGTGCCAGCAGTGAAGTCGCGGGGGGGCCCTACGAGCAGTACTTC. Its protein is CASSEVAGGPYEQYF.

CDR3 coding DNA: TGTGCCAGCAGCTCTAATGGTGGTCCTCCAACCTACACCTTC. Translation gives CASSSNGGPPTYTF. The chain carries TRBV7-9 and TRBJ1-2; D is ambiguous. The V end was cut by 4 bases, the J end by 10 bases, with 19 bases between. The CDR3 spans 14 residues. CDR1 and CDR2 from the germline V gene are SEHNR and FQNEAQ (reference sequence).

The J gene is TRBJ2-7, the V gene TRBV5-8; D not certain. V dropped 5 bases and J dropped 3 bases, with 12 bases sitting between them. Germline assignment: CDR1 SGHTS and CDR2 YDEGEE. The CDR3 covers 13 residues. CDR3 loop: CASRTVAGYEQYF. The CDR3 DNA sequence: TGTGCCAGCAGGACCGTCGCAGGCTACGAGCAGTACTTC.

CDR3 coding DNA: TGCGCCAGCAGTTGGGGCGATCATGACTACGAGCAGTACTTC. Translating gives CASSWGDHDYEQYF. This chain joins TRBV5-1 and TRBJ2-7; weak D call: TRBD1 (5 bases). The CDR3 has 14 amino acids. Germline loops: CDR1 SGHRS, CDR2 YFSETQ. Trimming removed 5 bases at V and 3 bases at J, with 15 bases between.

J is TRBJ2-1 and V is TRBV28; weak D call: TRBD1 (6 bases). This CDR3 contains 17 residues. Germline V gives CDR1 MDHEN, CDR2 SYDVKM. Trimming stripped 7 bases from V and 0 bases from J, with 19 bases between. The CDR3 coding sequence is TGTGCCAGCACCTCCTCCGGGGACACTAGCTCCTACAATGAGCAGTTCTTC. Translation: CASTSSGDTSSYNEQFF.

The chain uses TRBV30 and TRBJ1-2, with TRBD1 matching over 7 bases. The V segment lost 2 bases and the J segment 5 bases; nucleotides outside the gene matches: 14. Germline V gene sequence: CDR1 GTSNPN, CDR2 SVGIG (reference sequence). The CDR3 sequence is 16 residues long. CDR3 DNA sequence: TGTGCCTGGAGTCTCAACGCCGGGACAGAGGGTTATGGCTACACCTTC. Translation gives CAWSLNAGTEGYGYTF. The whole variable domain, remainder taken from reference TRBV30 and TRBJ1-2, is SQTIHQWPATLVQPVGSPLSLECTVEGTSNPNLYWYRQAAGRGLQLLFYSVGIGQISSEVPQNLSASRPQDRQFILSSKKLLLSDSGFYLCAWSLNAGTEGYGYTFGSGTRLTVV.

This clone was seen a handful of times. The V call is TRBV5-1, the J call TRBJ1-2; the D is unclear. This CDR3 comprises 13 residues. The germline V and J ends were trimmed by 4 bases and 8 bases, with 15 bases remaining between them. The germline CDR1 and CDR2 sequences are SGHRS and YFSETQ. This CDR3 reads CASSRRPEQGYTF. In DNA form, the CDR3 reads TGCGCCAGCAGCCGCCGACCCGAGCAGGGCTACACCTTC.

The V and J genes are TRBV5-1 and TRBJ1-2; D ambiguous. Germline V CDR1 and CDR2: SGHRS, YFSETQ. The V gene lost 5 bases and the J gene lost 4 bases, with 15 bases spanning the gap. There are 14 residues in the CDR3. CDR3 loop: CASRYTTDSYGYTF. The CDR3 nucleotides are TGCGCCAGCAGATACACTACAGACTCCTATGGCTACACCTTC.

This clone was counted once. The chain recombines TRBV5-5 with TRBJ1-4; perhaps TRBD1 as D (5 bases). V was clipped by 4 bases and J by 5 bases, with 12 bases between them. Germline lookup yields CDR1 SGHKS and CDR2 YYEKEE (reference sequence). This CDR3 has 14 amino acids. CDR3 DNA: TGTGCCAGCAGCCGACAGACCGAGAATGAAAAACTGTTTTTT. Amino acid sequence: CASSRQTENEKLFF.

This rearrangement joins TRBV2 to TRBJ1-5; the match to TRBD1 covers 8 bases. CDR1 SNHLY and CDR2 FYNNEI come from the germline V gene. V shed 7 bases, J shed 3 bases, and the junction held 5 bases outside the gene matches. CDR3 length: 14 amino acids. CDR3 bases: TGTGCCAGCACCGGGACAGGAAACAATCAGCCCCAGCATTTT. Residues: CASTGTGNNQPQHF.

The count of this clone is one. The CDR3 nucleotides read TGTGCCTGGAGTGACGGTGTCAGGGGATACGAGCAGTACTTC. Its translation: CAWSDGVRGYEQYF. The rearrangement joins TRBV30 to TRBJ2-7; D might be TRBD1 (6 bases). Germline V gene data show CDR1 as GTSNPN and CDR2 as SVGIG (reference sequence). The CDR3 length is 14 residues. V gave up 1 base and J gave up 4 bases, with 14 bases separating them.

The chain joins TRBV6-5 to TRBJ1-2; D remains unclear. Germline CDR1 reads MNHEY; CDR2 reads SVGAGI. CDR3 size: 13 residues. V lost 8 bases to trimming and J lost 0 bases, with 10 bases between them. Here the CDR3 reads CASVPSTNYGYTF. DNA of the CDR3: TGTGCCAGCGTTCCAAGCACTAACTATGGCTACACCTTC.

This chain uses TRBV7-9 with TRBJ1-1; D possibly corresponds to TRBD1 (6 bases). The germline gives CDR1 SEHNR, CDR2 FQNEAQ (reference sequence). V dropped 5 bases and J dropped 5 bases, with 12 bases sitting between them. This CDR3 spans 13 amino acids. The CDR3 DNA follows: TGTGCCAGCAGCCCTCACAGGGAAACTGAAGCTTTCTTT. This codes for CASSPHRETEAFF.

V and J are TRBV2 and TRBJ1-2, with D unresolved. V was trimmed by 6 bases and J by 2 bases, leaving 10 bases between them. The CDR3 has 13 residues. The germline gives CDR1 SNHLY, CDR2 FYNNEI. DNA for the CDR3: TGTGCCAGCAGCCCCTCCGGAAACTATGGCTACACCTTC. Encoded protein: CASSPSGNYGYTF.

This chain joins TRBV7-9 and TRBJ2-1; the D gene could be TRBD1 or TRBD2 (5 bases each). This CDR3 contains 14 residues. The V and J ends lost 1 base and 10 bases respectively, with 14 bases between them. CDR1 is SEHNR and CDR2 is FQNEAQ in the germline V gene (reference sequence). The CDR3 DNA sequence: TGTGCCAGCAGCTTAGGGCGGGCAGGGAGCGAGCAGTTCTTC. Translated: CASSLGRAGSEQFF.

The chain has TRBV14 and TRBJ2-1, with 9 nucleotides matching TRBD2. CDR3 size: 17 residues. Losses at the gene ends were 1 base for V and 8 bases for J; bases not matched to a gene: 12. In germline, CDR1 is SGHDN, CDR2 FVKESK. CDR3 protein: CASSQGALRGGRYEQFF. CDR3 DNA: TGTGCCAGCAGCCAAGGTGCCTTGCGGGGGGGCCGGTATGAGCAGTTCTTC.

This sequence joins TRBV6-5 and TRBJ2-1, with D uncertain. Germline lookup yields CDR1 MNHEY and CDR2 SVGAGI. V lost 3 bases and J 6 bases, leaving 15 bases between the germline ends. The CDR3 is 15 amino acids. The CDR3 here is CASSYLHTGINEQFF. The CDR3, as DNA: TGTGCCAGCAGTTATCTCCACACGGGTATCAATGAGCAGTTCTTC.

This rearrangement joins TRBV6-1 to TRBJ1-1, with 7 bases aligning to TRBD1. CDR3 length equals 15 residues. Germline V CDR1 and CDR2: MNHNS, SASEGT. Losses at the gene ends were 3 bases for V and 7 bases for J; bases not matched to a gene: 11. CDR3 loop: CASSDRNRGPLEAFF. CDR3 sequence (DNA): TGTGCCAGCAGTGACAGGAACAGGGGACCGCTTGAAGCTTTCTTT.

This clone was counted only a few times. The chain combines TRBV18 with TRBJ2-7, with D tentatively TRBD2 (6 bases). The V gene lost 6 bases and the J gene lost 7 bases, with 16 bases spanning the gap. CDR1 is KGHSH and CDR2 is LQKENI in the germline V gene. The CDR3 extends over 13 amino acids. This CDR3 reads CASSPGLEKEQYF. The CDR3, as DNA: TGTGCCAGCTCGCCGGGACTTGAGAAGGAGCAGTACTTC.

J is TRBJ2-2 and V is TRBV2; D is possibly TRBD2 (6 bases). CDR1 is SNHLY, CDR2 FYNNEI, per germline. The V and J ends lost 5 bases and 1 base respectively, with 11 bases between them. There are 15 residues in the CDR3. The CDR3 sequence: CASSYGGVNTGELFF. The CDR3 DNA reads TGTGCCAGCAGTTACGGAGGGGTGAACACCGGGGAGCTGTTTTTT.

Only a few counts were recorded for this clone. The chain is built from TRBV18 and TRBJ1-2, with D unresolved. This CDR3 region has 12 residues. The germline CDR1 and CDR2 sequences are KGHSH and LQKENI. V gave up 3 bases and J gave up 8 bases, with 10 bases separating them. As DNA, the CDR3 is TGTGCCAGCTCACCCCCCTTAGGAGGCTACACCTTC. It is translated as CASSPPLGGYTF.

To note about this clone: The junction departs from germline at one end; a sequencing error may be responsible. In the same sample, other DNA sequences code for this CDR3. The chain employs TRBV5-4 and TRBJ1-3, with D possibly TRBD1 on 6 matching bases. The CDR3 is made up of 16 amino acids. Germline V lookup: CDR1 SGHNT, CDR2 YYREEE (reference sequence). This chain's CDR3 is CASSLAGGWSGNTIYF. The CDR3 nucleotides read TGTGCTAGCAGCTTGGCCGGGGGCTGGTCCGGAAACACCATATATTTT.

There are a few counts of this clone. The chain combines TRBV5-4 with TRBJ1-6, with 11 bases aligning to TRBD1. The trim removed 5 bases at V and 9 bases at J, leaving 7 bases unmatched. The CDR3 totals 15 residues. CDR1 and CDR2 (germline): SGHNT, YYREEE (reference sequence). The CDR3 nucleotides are TGTGCCAGCAGTGTGGGACAGGGGGTTCGTTCACCCCTCCACTTT. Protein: CASSVGQGVRSPLHF.

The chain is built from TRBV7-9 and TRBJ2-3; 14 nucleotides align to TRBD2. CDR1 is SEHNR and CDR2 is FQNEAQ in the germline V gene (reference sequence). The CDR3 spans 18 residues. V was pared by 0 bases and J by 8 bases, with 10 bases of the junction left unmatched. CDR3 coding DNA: TGTGCCAGCAGCTTAGCCCGTTCCGGGACTAGCGGGGGCTTTACGCAGTATTTT. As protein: CASSLARSGTSGGFTQYF.

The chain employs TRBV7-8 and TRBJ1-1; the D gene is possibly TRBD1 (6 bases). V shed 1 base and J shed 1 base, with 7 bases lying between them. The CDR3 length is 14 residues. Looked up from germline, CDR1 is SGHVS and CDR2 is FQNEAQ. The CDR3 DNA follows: TGTGCCAGCAGCTTAGAGGGGGGGAACACTGAAGCTTTCTTT. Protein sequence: CASSLEGGNTEAFF.

CDR3 nucleotide sequence: TGTGCCAGCAGCTTAGCAGGACAGCCCCAGCATTTT. Protein sequence: CASSLAGQPQHF. This chain joins TRBV7-9 and TRBJ1-5; the D is unclear. The CDR3 sequence is 12 residues long. Per germline, CDR1 SEHNR and CDR2 FQNEAQ (reference sequence). Between the trimmed V and J ends, which lost 0 bases and 7 bases, there was a span of 4 bases.